The present T cell receptor beta chain was sequenced within a study of T cell responses to AZD1222 COVID-19 vaccine. Notes on the study in general: It should be noted that donors were predominantly white British and more often female, and clonal diversity was possibly underestimated.

This clone was observed a handful of times. Antigen unknown. In germline, CDR1 is SGHDN, CDR2 FVKESK. The CDR3 contains 14 residues. V lost 7 bases and J 4 bases, leaving 16 bases between the germline ends. Method: immunoSEQ multiplex PCR; TCRdb's copy keeps in-frame clones and lacks some. This table has approximately 110,000 clones, over 80% appearing once. The TCR originated in an adult in good health. This chain uses TRBV14 with TRBJ1-2; perhaps TRBD1 as D (6 bases). The sequences come from peripheral blood, collected on day 0 of AZD1222 vaccination. CDR3: CASTQGRGIYGYTF. Written as DNA, the CDR3 is TGTGCCAGCACCCAGGGGCGCGGGATCTATGGCTACACCTTC. Drawing the rest from reference TRBV14 and TRBJ1-2, the complete variable domain is EAGVTQFPSHSVIEKGQTVTLRCDPISGHDNLYWYRRVMGKEIKFLLHFVKESKQDESGMPNNRFLAERTGGTYSTLKVQPAELEDSGVYFCASTQGRGIYGYTFGSGTRLTVV.